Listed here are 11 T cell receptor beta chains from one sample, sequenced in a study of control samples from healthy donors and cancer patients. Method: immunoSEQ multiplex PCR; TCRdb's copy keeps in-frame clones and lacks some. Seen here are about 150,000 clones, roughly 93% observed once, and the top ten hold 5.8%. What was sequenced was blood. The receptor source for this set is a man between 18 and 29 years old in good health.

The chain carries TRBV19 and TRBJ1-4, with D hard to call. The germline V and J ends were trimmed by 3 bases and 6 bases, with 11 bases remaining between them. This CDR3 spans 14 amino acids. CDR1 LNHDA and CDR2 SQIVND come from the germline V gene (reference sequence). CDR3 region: CASSISAVDEKLFF. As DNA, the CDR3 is TGTGCCAGTAGTATTTCGGCGGTGGATGAAAAACTGTTTTTT.

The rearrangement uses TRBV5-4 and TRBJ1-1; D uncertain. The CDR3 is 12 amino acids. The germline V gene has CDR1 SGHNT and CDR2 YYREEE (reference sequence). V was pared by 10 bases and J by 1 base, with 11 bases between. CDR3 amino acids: CASQTGNTEAFF. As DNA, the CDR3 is TGTGCCTCCCAGACGGGGAACACTGAAGCTTTCTTT.

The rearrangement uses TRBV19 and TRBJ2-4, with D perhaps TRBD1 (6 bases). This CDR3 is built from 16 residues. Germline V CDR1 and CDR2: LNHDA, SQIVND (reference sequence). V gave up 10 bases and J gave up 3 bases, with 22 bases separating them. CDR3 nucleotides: TGTGCCACCTCCGGGGATGATGAGACAGGCAAAAACATTCAGTACTTC. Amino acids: CATSGDDETGKNIQYF.

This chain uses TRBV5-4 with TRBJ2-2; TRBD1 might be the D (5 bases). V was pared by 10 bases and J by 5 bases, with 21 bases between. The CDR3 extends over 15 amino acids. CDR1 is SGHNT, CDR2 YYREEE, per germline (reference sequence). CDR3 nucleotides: TGTGCCGCGTCTTTGGTCCAGGGCCCGACCGGGGAGCTGTTTTTT. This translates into CAASLVQGPTGELFF.

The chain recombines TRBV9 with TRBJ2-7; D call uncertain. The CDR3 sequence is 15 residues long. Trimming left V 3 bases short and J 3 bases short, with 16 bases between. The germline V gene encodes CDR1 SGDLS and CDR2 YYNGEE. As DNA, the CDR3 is TGTGCCAGCAGCGACCTCCAACCCCCCTACTACGAGCAGTACTTC. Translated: CASSDLQPPYYEQYF. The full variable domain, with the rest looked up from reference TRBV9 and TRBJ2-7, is DSGVTQTPKHLITATGQRVTLRCSPRSGDLSVYWYQQSLDQGLQFLIQYYNGEERAKGNILERFSAQQFPDLHSELNLSSLELGDSALYFCASSDLQPPYYEQYFGPGTRLTVT.

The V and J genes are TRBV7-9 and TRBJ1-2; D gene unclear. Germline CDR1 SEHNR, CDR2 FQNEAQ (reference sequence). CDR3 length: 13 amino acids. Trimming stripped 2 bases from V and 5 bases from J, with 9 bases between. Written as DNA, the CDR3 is TGTGCCAGCAGCTTATGGGAAGAATATGGCTACACCTTC. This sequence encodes CASSLWEEYGYTF.

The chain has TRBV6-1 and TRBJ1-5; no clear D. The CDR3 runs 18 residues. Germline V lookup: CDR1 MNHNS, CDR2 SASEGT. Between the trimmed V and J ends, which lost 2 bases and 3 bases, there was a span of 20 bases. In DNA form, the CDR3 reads TGTGCCAGCAGTGAATATTACGGGGTCCGGGAGGTCAATCAGCCCCAGCATTTT. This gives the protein CASSEYYGVREVNQPQHF.

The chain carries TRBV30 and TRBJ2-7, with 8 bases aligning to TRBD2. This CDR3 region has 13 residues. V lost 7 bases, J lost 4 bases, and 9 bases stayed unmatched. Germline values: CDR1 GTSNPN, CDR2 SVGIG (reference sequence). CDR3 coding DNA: TGTGCCTACCGGGGGGGGTCACGTTACGAGCAGTACTTC. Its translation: CAYRGGSRYEQYF.

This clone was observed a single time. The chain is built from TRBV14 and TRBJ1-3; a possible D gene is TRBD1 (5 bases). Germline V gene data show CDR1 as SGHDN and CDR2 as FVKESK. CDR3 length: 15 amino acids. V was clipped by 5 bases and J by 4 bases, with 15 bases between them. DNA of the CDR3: TGTGCCAGCAGCTCATCCCCAGGGAAAGGAAACACCATATATTTT. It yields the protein CASSSSPGKGNTIYF.

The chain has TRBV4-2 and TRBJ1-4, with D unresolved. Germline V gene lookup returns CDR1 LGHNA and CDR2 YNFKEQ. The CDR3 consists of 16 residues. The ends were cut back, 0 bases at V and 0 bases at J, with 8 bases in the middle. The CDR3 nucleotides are TGTGCCAGCAGCCAAGAATCTGCTACAACTAATGAAAAACTGTTTTTT. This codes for CASSQESATTNEKLFF.

The CDR3 reads CASRVLGRGTEAFF. The CDR3 nucleotides are TGTGCCAGCAGGGTATTGGGGCGAGGGACTGAAGCTTTCTTT. V usage is TRBV27 and J usage is TRBJ1-1; D perhaps matches TRBD1 (5 bases). Germline lookup yields CDR1 MNHEY and CDR2 SMNVEV (reference sequence). V dropped 6 bases and J dropped 5 bases, with 16 bases sitting between them. The CDR3 sequence is 14 residues long.